The TCR beta chain described here comes from a study of T-cell reconstitution after alpha-beta-depleted transplantation in children (dated by TCRdb to 2015 to 2016). With regard to the full study: Using TCR repertoire profiling, the study quantitatively followed how T-cell immune reconstitution unfolded in children after TCRalphabeta/CD19-depleted allogeneic hematopoietic cell transplantation.

As encoded in the germline V gene, CDR1 is SGHVS while CDR2 is FQNEAQ. For this chain, trimming is 5 bases at the V end and 7 bases at the J end, and the number of junction bases without a gene match is 7. The CDR3 starts with the cysteine, ends with the phenylalanine, and has 13 residues. Of all the DNA, just the CDR3 is kept, 39 bases in frame from base 1. Library construction relied on PCR. Instrument on record: Illumina HiSeq 2500. TCR libraries were prepared with molecular barcoding, using unique molecular identifiers to normalize TCRbeta repertoire quantification. TCRdb reprocessing: public reads trimmed at Q25 with fastp, clones called with MiXCR, in-frame beta chains kept. Here each entry gathers all rows of one CDR3 protein and keeps the most common genes and DNA. The sample includes some 550,000 distinct CDR3 sequences, with roughly 24% observed a single time. The leading ten clones occupy 13% to 15% of the sample.

Explained via the paper, the treatment or condition label denotes: allogeneic hematopoietic cell transplantation with graft depleted of TCRalphabeta T cells and CD19 B cells. The children who served as transplant recipients had been given grafts of TCRalphabeta/CD19-depleted allogeneic hematopoietic cells. Study-wide findings and limitations: The apparently early recovery of alphabetaT-cell counts about two months after transplant reportedly depended on only several hundred rapidly expanded clones that came from non-depleted graft cells. In some patients, high TCRbeta diversity at day 60 was attributed to recipient T cells and intrathymic progenitors that had survived conditioning. Hyperexpanded clone frequencies declined over subsequent months; after one year, T-cell counts and TCRbeta diversity were mostly attributed to newly produced T cells.

At least ten counts were recorded for this clonotype. This receptor's antigen is unknown. Base qualities are not at hand, and no much larger clone is one base apart. The origin of this receptor is a boy under two years old who had a stem cell transplant for acute myeloid leukemia, so the T cells may come from the graft donor. The chain uses TRBV7-8 and TRBJ1-2; 7 middle bases align to TRBD1. The sample consisted of PBMCs, mostly from graft donor cells, taken 360 days after TCRalphabeta/CD19-depleted stem cell transplant. CDR3 sequence: CASSPLTGFGYTF. The nucleotides are TGTGCCAGCAGCCCCTTGACAGGGTTTGGCTACACCTTC.